This TCR beta chain was sequenced during a study of CD8+CD57+ T cells in acquired aplastic anemia. Study-level background: The sorted CD4+ and CD8+ cells yielded an average around 3 ug of DNA. Findings and caveats of the study: Controls did not differ significantly from patients in CD8+ Simpson's diversity. Sharing between patients and controls was observed for around 30 CD8+ CDR3 sequences.

Concerning this clonotype itself: Its antigen is not identified.

Researchers used genomic DNA as the template to profile TCR beta VDJ and CDR3. TCRdb reprocessed the reads with MiXCR, giving one entry per CDR3 protein. Among tens of thousands of distinct CDR3 sequences, around 82% were seen once, and the ten largest hold 22%. Looked up from germline, CDR1 is WNHNN and CDR2 is SYGVQD (reference sequence). The CDR3 runs to 13 residues. V was pared by 0 bases and J by 9 bases, with 6 bases between. The V and J genes are TRBV10-1 and TRBJ1-6; D unresolved. This TCR was sampled from a human donor in good health, serving as a control. The sample was sorted CD4+, CD8+, or CD8+CD57+ T cells (not recorded which) from PBMCs. The CDR3 region has the DNA TGCGCCAGCAGTGAGTCCGCCTCTTCACCCCTCCACTTT. Translating gives CASSESASSPLHF.